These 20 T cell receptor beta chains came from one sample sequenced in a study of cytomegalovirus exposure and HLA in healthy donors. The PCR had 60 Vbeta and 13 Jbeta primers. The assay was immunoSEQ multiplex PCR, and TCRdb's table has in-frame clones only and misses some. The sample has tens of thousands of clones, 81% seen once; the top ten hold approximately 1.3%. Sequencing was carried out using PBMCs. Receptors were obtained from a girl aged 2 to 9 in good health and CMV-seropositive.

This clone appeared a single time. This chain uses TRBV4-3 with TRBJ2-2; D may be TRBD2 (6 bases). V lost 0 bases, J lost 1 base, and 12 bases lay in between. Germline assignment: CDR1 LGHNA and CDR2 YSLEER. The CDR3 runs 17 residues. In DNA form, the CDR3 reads TGCGCCAGCAGCCAAGATCCAGCGGGTCAGAACACCGGGGAGCTGTTTTTT. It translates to CASSQDPAGQNTGELFF.

The CDR3 reads CASSVAGASGKIYNEQFF. As DNA, the CDR3 is TGTGCCAGCAGCGTAGCGGGGGCTAGCGGGAAAATATACAATGAGCAGTTCTTC. This chain links TRBV9 with TRBJ2-1, with 9 bases lining up with TRBD2. CDR1 is SGDLS, CDR2 YYNGEE, per germline. The CDR3 is 18 amino acids. The V gene end was trimmed by 0 bases and the J gene end by 4 bases; junction bases not matched to a gene: 11.

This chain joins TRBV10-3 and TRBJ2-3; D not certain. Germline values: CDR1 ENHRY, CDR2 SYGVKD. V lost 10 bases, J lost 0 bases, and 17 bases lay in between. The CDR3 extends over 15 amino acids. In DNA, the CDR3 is TGTGCCACCGCCCCTCAGGAAACTAGCACAGATACGCAGTATTTT. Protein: CATAPQETSTDTQYF.

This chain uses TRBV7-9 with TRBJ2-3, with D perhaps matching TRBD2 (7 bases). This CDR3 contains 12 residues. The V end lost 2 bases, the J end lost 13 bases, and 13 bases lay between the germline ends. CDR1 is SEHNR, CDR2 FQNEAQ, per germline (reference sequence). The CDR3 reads CASSLLGGQKYF. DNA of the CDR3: TGTGCCAGCAGCTTACTCGGGGGGCAAAAGTATTTT.

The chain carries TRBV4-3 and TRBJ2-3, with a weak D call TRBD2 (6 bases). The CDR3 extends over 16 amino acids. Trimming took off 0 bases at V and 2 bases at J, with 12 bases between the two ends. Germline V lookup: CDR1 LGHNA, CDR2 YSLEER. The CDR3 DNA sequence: TGCGCCAGCAGCCAAGATGTGGGAGGACTCACAGATACGCAGTATTTT. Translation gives CASSQDVGGLTDTQYF.

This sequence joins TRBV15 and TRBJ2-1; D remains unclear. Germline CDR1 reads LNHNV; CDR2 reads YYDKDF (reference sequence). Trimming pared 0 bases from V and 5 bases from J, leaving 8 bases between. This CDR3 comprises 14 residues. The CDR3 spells CATSRDSTDNEQFF. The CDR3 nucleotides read TGTGCCACCAGCAGAGATTCGACTGACAATGAGCAGTTCTTC.

CDR3 loop: CASSQDLSGSSYEQYF. Written as DNA, the CDR3 is TGCGCCAGCAGCCAAGACCTTAGCGGGAGTTCCTACGAGCAGTACTTC. This chain joins TRBV4-3 and TRBJ2-7; 9 nucleotides align to TRBD2. This CDR3 comprises 16 residues. From germline, CDR1 is LGHNA and CDR2 YSLEER. After removal of 0 bases from V and 1 base from J, the junction contained 4 bases not matched to a gene.

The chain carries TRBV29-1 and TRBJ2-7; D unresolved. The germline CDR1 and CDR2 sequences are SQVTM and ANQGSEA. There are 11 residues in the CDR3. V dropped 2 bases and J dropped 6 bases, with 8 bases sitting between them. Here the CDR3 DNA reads TGCAGCGTTGAACCTCCCGGCGAGCAGTACTTC. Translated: CSVEPPGEQYF.

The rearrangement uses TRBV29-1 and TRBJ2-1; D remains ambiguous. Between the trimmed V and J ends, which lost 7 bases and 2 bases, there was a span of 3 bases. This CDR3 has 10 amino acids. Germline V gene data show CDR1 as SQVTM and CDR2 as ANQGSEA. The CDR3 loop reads CSAAYNEQFF. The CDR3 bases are TGCAGCGCTGCCTACAATGAGCAGTTCTTC.

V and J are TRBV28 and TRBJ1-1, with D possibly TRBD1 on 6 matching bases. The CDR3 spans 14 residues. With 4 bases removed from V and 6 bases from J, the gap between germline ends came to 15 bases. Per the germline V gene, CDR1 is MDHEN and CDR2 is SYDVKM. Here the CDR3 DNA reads TGTGCCAGCAGTTCACTCTCAGGGGACGCTGAAGCTTTCTTT. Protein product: CASSSLSGDAEAFF.

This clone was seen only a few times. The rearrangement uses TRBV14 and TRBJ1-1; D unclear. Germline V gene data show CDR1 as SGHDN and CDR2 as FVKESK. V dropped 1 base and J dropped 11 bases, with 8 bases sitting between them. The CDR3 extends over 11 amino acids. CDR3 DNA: TGTGCCAGCAGCCAAGGTTCGCGGGCTTTCTTT. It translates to CASSQGSRAFF.

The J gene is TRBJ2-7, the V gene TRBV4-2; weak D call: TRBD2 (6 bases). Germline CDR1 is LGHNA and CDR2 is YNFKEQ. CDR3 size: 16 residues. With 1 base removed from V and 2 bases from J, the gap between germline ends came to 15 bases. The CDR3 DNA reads TGTGCCAGCAGCCAAGCACCCACGGGAGCTACCTACGAGCAGTACTTC. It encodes CASSQAPTGATYEQYF.

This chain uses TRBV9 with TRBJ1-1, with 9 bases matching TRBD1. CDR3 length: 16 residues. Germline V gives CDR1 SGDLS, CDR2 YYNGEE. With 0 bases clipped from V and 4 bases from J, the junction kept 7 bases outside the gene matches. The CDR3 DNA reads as TGTGCCAGCAGCGTAGTCACCGGGACAGGGTTCACTGAAGCTTTCTTT. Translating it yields CASSVVTGTGFTEAFF. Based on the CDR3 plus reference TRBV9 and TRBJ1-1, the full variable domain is DSGVTQTPKHLITATGQRVTLRCSPRSGDLSVYWYQQSLDQGLQFLIQYYNGEERAKGNILERFSAQQFPDLHSELNLSSLELGDSALYFCASSVVTGTGFTEAFFGQGTRLTVV.

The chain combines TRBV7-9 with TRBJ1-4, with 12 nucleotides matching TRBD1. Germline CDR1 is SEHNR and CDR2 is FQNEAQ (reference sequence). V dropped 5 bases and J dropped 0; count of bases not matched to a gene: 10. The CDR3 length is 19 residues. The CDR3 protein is CASSLGTGGADATNEKLFF. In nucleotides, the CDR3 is TGTGCCAGCAGCCTAGGGACAGGGGGCGCCGACGCAACTAATGAAAAACTGTTTTTT.

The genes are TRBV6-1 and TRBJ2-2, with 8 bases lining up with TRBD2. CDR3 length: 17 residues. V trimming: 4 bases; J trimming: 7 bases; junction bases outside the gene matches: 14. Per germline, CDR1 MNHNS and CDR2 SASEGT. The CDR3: CASSGTGRSGKVGELFF. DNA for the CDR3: TGTGCCAGCAGTGGCACAGGGCGTAGCGGGAAGGTCGGGGAGCTGTTTTTT.

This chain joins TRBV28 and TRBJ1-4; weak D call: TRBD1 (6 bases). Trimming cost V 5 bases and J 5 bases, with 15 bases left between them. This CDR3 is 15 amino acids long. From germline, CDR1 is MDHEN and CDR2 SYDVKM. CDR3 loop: CASSRSQGSNEKLFF. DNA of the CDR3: TGTGCCAGCAGTCGATCACAGGGATCAAATGAAAAACTGTTTTTT.

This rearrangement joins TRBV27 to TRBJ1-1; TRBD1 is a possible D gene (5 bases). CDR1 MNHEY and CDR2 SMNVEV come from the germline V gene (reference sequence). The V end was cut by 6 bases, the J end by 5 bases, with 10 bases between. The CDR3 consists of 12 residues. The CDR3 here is CASRRGMTEAFF. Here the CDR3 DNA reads TGTGCCAGCAGAAGGGGCATGACTGAAGCTTTCTTT.

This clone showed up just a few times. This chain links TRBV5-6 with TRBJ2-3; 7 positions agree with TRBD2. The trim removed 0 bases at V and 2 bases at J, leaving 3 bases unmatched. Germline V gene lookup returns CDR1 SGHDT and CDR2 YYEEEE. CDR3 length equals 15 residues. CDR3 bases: TGTGCCAGCAGCTTGGCGGGAGGACTCACAGATACGCAGTATTTT. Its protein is CASSLAGGLTDTQYF. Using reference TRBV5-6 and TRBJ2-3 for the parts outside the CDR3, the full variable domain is DAGVTQSPTHLIKTRGQQVTLRCSPKSGHDTVSWYQQALGQGPQFIFQYYEEEERQRGNFPDRFSGHQFPNYSSELNVNALLLGDSALYLCASSLAGGLTDTQYFGPGTRLTVL.

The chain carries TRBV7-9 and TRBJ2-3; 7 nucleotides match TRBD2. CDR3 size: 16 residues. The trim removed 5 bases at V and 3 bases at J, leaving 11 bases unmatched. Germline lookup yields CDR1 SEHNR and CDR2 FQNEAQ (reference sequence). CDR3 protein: CASSPLQGGSTDTQYF. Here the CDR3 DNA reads TGTGCCAGCAGCCCCCTTCAAGGCGGGAGTACAGATACGCAGTATTTT.

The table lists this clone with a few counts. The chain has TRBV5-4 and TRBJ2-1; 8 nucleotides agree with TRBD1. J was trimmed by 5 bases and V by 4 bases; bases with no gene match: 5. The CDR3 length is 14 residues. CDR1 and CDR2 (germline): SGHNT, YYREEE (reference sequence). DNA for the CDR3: TGTGCCAGCAGCAACCCGGGACAGGACAATGAGCAGTTCTTC. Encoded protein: CASSNPGQDNEQFF.